The rows below give T cell receptor beta chains drawn from one sample of a study of OX40 agonist ivuxolimab in advanced cancers. Clones were read by immunoSEQ multiplex PCR, and TCRdb kept only the in-frame ones, dropping some. Altogether about 95,000 clones are present, roughly 90% being singletons, with the ten largest covering 2% to 3%. The sample here was CD4+ or CD8+ T cells sorted from blood, taken in a trial of the OX40 agonist ivuxolimab. Receptor source: an adult with an advanced solid tumor such as melanoma, head and neck, liver or kidney cancer. Each CDR3 is given without its conserved first and last residue. Each record gives: J gene, V gene, CDR3 protein.

TRBJ2-2 | TRBV5-1 | ASSLGGTNTGELF
TRBJ1-2 | TRBV30 | AWSTTRGGYT
TRBJ2-7 | TRBV19 | ASSLRDSSYEQY
TRBJ2-5 | TRBV27 | ASSSLGLAVSETQY
TRBJ2-7 | TRBV6-5 | ASSTTRSSYEQY
TRBJ1-5 | TRBV19 | ASSILGQPQH
TRBJ1-1 | TRBV28 | ASSLGGKQRTAEAF
TRBJ2-7 | TRBV5-1 | ASSPTGQSYEQY
TRBJ1-5 | TRBV27 | ASSAGQGGVGNQPQH
TRBJ2-3 | TRBV2 | AGTGQERYTQY
TRBJ2-2 | TRBV14 | ASSPPMWGRFANTGELF
TRBJ2-5 | TRBV30 | AWTPGLAETQY
TRBJ2-1 | TRBV19 | ASMLADSSYNEQF
TRBJ2-3 | TRBV7-2 | ASSPQGNTQY
TRBJ1-1 | TRBV5-4 | ASSLGSTANTEAF
TRBJ2-7 | TRBV5-1 | ASSPGLAGFYEQY
TRBJ2-3 | TRBV30 | AWSVLRQTSGRPDTQY
TRBJ2-3 | TRBV11-1 | ASSLGAGGTDTQY
TRBJ2-7 | TRBV7-9 | ASSLDNGYEQY
TRBJ1-1 | TRBV6-6 | ASSYPAGGEAF
TRBJ2-4 | TRBV11-3 | ASSRQVLDIQY
TRBJ2-3 | TRBV5-1 | ASSGGGTRTDTQY
TRBJ1-4 | TRBV27 | ASSTRVGQGAGEKLF
TRBJ2-5 | TRBV6-1 | ASSLPQETQY
TRBJ2-7 | TRBV5-1 | ASSGLGRGSYEQY
TRBJ2-7 | TRBV4-1 | ASSPYPPQDHYEQY
TRBJ2-1 | TRBV6-6 | ASSYSRGEQF
TRBJ1-1 | TRBV7-9 | ASSLAKANTEAF
TRBJ2-7 | TRBV2 | ASSRAGQGAPEQY
TRBJ2-5 | TRBV6-1 | ASSEEYPGWGLGGLETQY
TRBJ1-1 | TRBV4-1 | ASSPPGMNTEAF
TRBJ2-1 | TRBV5-1 | ASSRAGQAGDEQF
TRBJ2-7 | TRBV7-9 | ASSFGLTGLVVEQY
TRBJ2-3 | TRBV11-2 | ASSALQGDTQY
TRBJ2-5 | TRBV7-6 | ASSQPGQGGETQY
TRBJ2-2 | TRBV7-2 | ASSFTGRGTGELF
TRBJ1-1 | TRBV5-1 | ASSLGQLWTEAF
TRBJ2-7 | TRBV6-6 | ASSYSNRPTGEQY
TRBJ1-1 | TRBV5-1 | ASSPSSANTEAF
TRBJ2-1 | TRBV5-4 | ASSSPGTSGNEQF
TRBJ2-7 | TRBV4-1 | ASRATGLNIHEQY
TRBJ2-5 | TRBV19 | ASSTSGKETQY
TRBJ2-7 | TRBV9 | ASSNQGGTYEQY
TRBJ2-7 | TRBV5-1 | ASSPTGQGREQY
TRBJ2-4 | TRBV6-5 | ASSYGGLAKNIQY
TRBJ1-4 | TRBV7-2 | ASSTQGATNEKLF
TRBJ2-1 | TRBV5-4 | ASSFRGMSSYNEQF
TRBJ1-2 | TRBV7-2 | ASRDRGNYGYT
TRBJ2-7 | TRBV27 | ATRTNRDSYEQY
TRBJ1-4 | TRBV15 | ATSRGPENEKLF
TRBJ2-2 | TRBV19 | ASSILESTGELF